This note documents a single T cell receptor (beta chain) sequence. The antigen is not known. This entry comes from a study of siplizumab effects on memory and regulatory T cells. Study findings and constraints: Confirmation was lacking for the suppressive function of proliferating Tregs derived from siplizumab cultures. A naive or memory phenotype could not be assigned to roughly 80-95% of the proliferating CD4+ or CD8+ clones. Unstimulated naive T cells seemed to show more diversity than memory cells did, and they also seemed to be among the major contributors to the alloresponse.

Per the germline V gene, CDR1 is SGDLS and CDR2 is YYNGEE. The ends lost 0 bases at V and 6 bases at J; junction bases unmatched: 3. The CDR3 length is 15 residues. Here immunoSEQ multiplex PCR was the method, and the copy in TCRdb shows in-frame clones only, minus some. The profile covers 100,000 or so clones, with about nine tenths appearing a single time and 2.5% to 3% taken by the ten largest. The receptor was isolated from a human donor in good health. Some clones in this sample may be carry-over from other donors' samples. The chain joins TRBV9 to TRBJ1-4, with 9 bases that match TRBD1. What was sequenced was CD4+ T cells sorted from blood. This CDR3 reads CASSVEDRGYEKLFF. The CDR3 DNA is TGTGCCAGCAGCGTAGAGGACAGGGGTTATGAAAAACTGTTTTTT.